The T cell receptor (beta chain) under discussion was sequenced for a study of blood T cells in healthy people across ages. Study results and limitations: Unsorted PBMC material precluded a definitive naive versus antigen-experienced comparison.

Samples each yielded at least 5.5 micrograms of total RNA. The germline V gene encodes CDR1 SGHRS and CDR2 YFSETQ. V gave up 3 bases and J gave up 6 bases; unmatched junction bases: 10. The CDR3 extends over 15 amino acids. Primed by a sample-barcoded 5' primer and a J-beta primer mix, a second PCR proceeded for about 6 to 12 cycles. TCRdb re-analysed the 5' RACE reads in MiXCR, keeping a single row per CDR3 protein. The data show 1,100,000 or so distinct CDR3 sequences, under 55% seen once. This clonotype was picked up a small number of times. Its antigen is not identified. This receptor was identified in a woman between 55 and 75 years old in good health. Sequenced material: blood. The gene calls are TRBV5-1 and TRBJ2-7, with 9 bases identical to TRBD1. The CDR3 DNA reads TGCGCCAGCAGCTCCCCGGGACAGGGATCTCTCGAGCAGTACTTC. Translated, it gives CASSSPGQGSLEQYF.